This T cell receptor beta chain was observed in a study of brain metastases from non-small cell lung cancer. Broader study findings: Compared with their matched primary tumors, about 62% of brain metastases showed expanded T-cell clones. Fewer infiltrating T cells were found in brain metastases than primaries. Metastases had sparse T cells but largely shared repertoires with primaries.

Assay: immunoSEQ multiplex PCR; the TCRdb copy retains only in-frame clones and omits some. The repertoire holds 4,100 or so clones, with about 88% as singletons. This clone turned up a few times. The target antigen is unknown. This CDR3 contains 18 residues. The germline CDR1 and CDR2 sequences are KGHSH and LQKENI. Between the trimmed V and J ends, which lost 1 base and 7 bases, there was a span of 20 bases. The V call is TRBV18, the J call TRBJ1-6; D might be TRBD1 (6 bases). The material sequenced was tissue from a brain metastasis. This clonotype originated in a donor at least 40 years old with non-small cell lung cancer. CDR3 nucleotide sequence: TGTGCCAGCTCACCACTCCCGAGCGCGACAGGCGAAAATTCACCCCTCCACTTT. Amino acids: CASSPLPSATGENSPLHF.